These 29 T cell receptor beta chains share one sample of origin, sequenced in a study of shared clonotypes between healthy human individuals. TCRdb's table, derived via immunoSEQ multiplex PCR, lists solely in-frame clones and lacks some. Here the sample spans about 470,000 clones, 70% to 80% being singletons. Input material: PBMCs. The receptor source for this set is a woman aged 40-49 years in good health. Some clones in this sample may be carry-over from other donors' samples.

This clone was picked up one time. The chain is built from TRBV5-6 and TRBJ2-7; 10 bases agree with TRBD2. Losses at the gene ends were 4 bases for V and 0 bases for J; bases not matched to a gene: 4. The CDR3 is 15 residues long. In germline, CDR1 is SGHDT, CDR2 YYEEEE. The CDR3 reads CASSPRTSGSYEQYF. The CDR3 DNA reads as TGTGCCAGCAGCCCAAGGACTAGCGGCTCCTACGAGCAGTACTTC.

The genes are TRBV7-8 and TRBJ2-1, with 7 bases fitting TRBD1. The J segment lost 4 bases and the V segment lost 1 base, leaving 1 base of the junction unmatched. Germline values: CDR1 SGHVS, CDR2 FQNEAQ. This CDR3 comprises 14 residues. As DNA, the CDR3 is TGTGCCAGCAGCTTAGTGGGACAGTACAATGAGCAGTTCTTC. This sequence encodes CASSLVGQYNEQFF.

The chain couples TRBV2 to TRBJ2-2; perhaps D is TRBD1 or TRBD2 (5 bases each). CDR1 is SNHLY and CDR2 is FYNNEI in the germline V gene. The CDR3 totals 15 residues. V was pared by 7 bases and J by 4 bases, with 16 bases between. The CDR3 protein is CASTRDRLATGELFF. The CDR3 DNA reads TGTGCCAGCACTCGGGACCGTCTCGCCACCGGGGAGCTGTTTTTT.

This clone was picked up many times. The chain joins TRBV6-1 to TRBJ2-3; D possibly uses TRBD1 or TRBD2 (5 bases each). The V and J ends lost 1 base and 4 bases respectively, with 12 bases between them. The CDR3 totals 15 residues. Germline V gives CDR1 MNHNS, CDR2 SASEGT. The CDR3 reads CASSEGGVGADTQYF. As DNA, the CDR3 is TGTGCCAGCAGTGAAGGGGGAGTGGGGGCAGATACGCAGTATTTT.

This clone has just a few counts. The chain's CDR3 is CASKFQGEAFF. The CDR3 coding sequence is TGTGCCAGTAAATTCCAGGGGGAAGCTTTCTTT. The chain has TRBV19 and TRBJ1-1; D perhaps matches TRBD1 (6 bases). This CDR3 spans 11 amino acids. Trimming pared 7 bases from V and 8 bases from J, leaving 11 bases between. Looked up from germline, CDR1 is LNHDA and CDR2 is SQIVND (reference sequence).

The rearrangement uses TRBV6-6 and TRBJ2-5; 7 bases align to TRBD1. Losses at the gene ends were 6 bases for V and 4 bases for J; bases not matched to a gene: 8. The length of the CDR3 is 14 residues. The germline CDR1 and CDR2 sequences are MNHNY and SVGAGI (reference sequence). CDR3 bases: TGTGCCAGCAGACCAGCGACAGGGAGAGAGACCCAGTACTTC. It encodes CASRPATGRETQYF.

The chain recombines TRBV10-3 with TRBJ2-1; D may be TRBD2 (5 bases). Trimming shortened V by 0 bases and J by 5 bases, and 20 bases separated the two germline ends. Germline V gene sequence: CDR1 ENHRY, CDR2 SYGVKD. The CDR3 totals 18 residues. The CDR3 DNA reads TGTGCCATCAGTGAGTCGAACTACGCTAGAGAACTAGACAATGAGCAGTTCTTC. Translating gives CAISESNYARELDNEQFF.

The genes are TRBV9 and TRBJ2-7, with 12 bases fitting TRBD2. Germline V gene sequence: CDR1 SGDLS, CDR2 YYNGEE. The CDR3 totals 14 residues. V was clipped by 3 bases and J by 6 bases; unmatched bases: 4. This CDR3 is CASSALTSGSEQYF. Written as DNA, the CDR3 is TGTGCCAGCAGCGCCTTGACTAGCGGGAGCGAGCAGTACTTC.

For this clone: A much larger clonotype is one base distant, so this may be a read error. The chain has TRBV28 and TRBJ1-3; possible D gene TRBD1, 6 bases. The CDR3 covers 15 residues. Per germline, CDR1 MDHEN and CDR2 SYDVKM. This CDR3 is CASSLIPGAGNIIYF. CDR3 DNA sequence: TGTGCCAGCAGTTTAATTCCAGGGGCTGGAAACATCATATATTTT. The full variable domain, in which reference TRBV28 and TRBJ1-3 provide the parts outside the CDR3, is DVKVTQSSRYLVKRTGEKVFLECVQDMDHENMFWYRQDPGLGLRLIYFSYDVKMKEKGDIPEGYSVSREKKERFSLILESASTNQTSMYLCASSLIPGAGNIIYFGEGSWLTVV.

This chain joins TRBV29-1 and TRBJ2-5; TRBD2 is a possible D gene (6 bases). Germline V gene data show CDR1 as SQVTM and CDR2 as ANQGSEA. The CDR3 runs to 14 residues. V gave up 1 base and J gave up 1 base, with 10 bases separating them. CDR3 sequence: CSVEAPGLQETQYF. The CDR3 DNA reads TGCAGCGTTGAAGCCCCGGGACTCCAAGAGACCCAGTACTTC.

The rearrangement uses TRBV19 and TRBJ1-2; D remains ambiguous. Trimming removed 6 bases from V and 2 bases from J, with 13 bases in between. The germline CDR1 and CDR2 sequences are LNHDA and SQIVND (reference sequence). The CDR3 covers 14 residues. The CDR3 DNA reads TGTGCCAGTAGCGCTCAAAAGGACAACTATGGCTACACCTTC. Protein sequence: CASSAQKDNYGYTF.

As to this clone: With a much larger clone just one base away, this may be a read error. The J gene is TRBJ2-7, the V gene TRBV27; no definite D call. The germline gives CDR1 MNHEY, CDR2 SMNVEV (reference sequence). The CDR3 is 13 amino acids. In DNA, the CDR3 is TGTGCCAGCAGTATATCCCGATCCTACGAGCAGTACTTC. It translates to CASSISRSYEQYF.

CDR3 protein: CASRDPVSKNIQYF. DNA of the CDR3: TGTGCCAGCAGGGATCCGGTTTCAAAAAACATTCAGTACTTC. This chain links TRBV28 with TRBJ2-4; D remains ambiguous. CDR3 length equals 14 residues. Germline CDR1 reads MDHEN; CDR2 reads SYDVKM. V was trimmed by 6 bases and J by 4 bases, leaving 13 bases between them.

The chain recombines TRBV6-4 with TRBJ1-1; D remains unclear. There are 13 residues in the CDR3. Germline-derived CDR1 and CDR2 are MRHNA and SNTAGT. V shed 3 bases and J shed 8 bases, with 13 bases lying between them. As DNA, the CDR3 is TGTGCCAGCAGTGAAGAGGCGGGCACCGAAGCTTTCTTT. This gives the protein CASSEEAGTEAFF.

There are a few counts of this clone. J is TRBJ2-2 and V is TRBV5-1; 7 nucleotides align to TRBD1. V was pared by 0 bases and J by 7 bases, with 15 bases of the junction left unmatched. Germline CDR1 and CDR2: SGHRS and YFSETQ. This CDR3 contains 18 residues. For the CDR3, the DNA is TGCGCCAGCAGCTTGGCCGGCCCCAGACAGGGTACGGGCGGGGAGCTGTTTTTT. Its protein is CASSLAGPRQGTGGELFF.

Comments on this clone: Other DNA sequences within the sample encode an identical CDR3. The CDR3 DNA follows: TGTGCCAGTAGTAAGGAATACAATGAGCAGTTCTTC. It yields the protein CASSKEYNEQFF. This chain links TRBV19 with TRBJ2-1; D is uncertain. CDR1 and CDR2 (germline): LNHDA, SQIVND (reference sequence). V was cut by 4 bases and J by 4 bases, with 5 bases left in between. The CDR3 extends over 12 amino acids.

The J gene is TRBJ2-5, the V gene TRBV29-1; unclear D gene. The CDR3 is made up of 12 amino acids. The V end was cut by 4 bases, the J end by 1 base, with 7 bases between. Germline V gives CDR1 SQVTM, CDR2 ANQGSEA. DNA for the CDR3: TGCAGCGTTGGAACGTCCCAAGAGACCCAGTACTTC. Amino acid sequence: CSVGTSQETQYF.

The chain employs TRBV29-1 and TRBJ1-2, with D possibly TRBD1 on 5 matching bases. The CDR3 consists of 14 residues. The V end was cut by 6 bases, the J end by 0 bases, with 14 bases between. Germline V gene lookup returns CDR1 SQVTM and CDR2 ANQGSEA. This CDR3 reads CSVPRGESNYGYTF. The CDR3 DNA reads as TGCAGCGTGCCAAGAGGGGAATCTAACTATGGCTACACCTTC.

The J gene is TRBJ2-7, the V gene TRBV30, with 9 bases fitting TRBD1. Looked up from germline, CDR1 is GTSNPN and CDR2 is SVGIG (reference sequence). V lost 1 base, J lost 12 bases, and 10 bases stayed unmatched. This CDR3 contains 13 residues. The DNA for the CDR3 is TGTGCCTGGAGTGCGGGACAGGGCGGCGGTGGGTACTTC. Protein: CAWSAGQGGGGYF.

The table lists this clone with a few counts. The chain carries TRBV30 and TRBJ1-2; 9 bases agree with TRBD1. CDR1 is GTSNPN and CDR2 is SVGIG in the germline V gene (reference sequence). The CDR3 sequence is 13 residues long. V dropped 2 bases and J dropped 7; count of bases not matched to a gene: 5. The CDR3 loop reads CAWSTDRGFGYTF. For the CDR3, the DNA is TGTGCCTGGAGTACCGACAGGGGGTTTGGCTACACCTTC.

The chain uses TRBV5-1 and TRBJ2-7; 7 bases fit TRBD2. CDR1 and CDR2 from the germline V gene are SGHRS and YFSETQ. With 0 bases clipped from V and 0 bases from J, the junction kept 12 bases outside the gene matches. The CDR3 extends over 18 amino acids. This chain's CDR3 is CASSLGASGRSSSYEQYF. Written as DNA, the CDR3 is TGCGCCAGCAGCTTGGGAGCTAGCGGCCGTTCCTCCTCCTACGAGCAGTACTTC.

The V gene is TRBV7-2, the J gene TRBJ2-3; the D gene could be TRBD1 or TRBD2 (7 bases each). The CDR3 loop spans 13 amino acids. Germline CDR1 and CDR2: SGHTA and FQGNSA. Trimming stripped 5 bases from V and 6 bases from J, with 12 bases between. The CDR3 here is CASSPGGVDTQYF. The CDR3 nucleotides read TGTGCCAGCAGCCCAGGGGGGGTCGATACGCAGTATTTT.

Comment on this clone: The identical CDR3 is also encoded by other nucleotide sequences in the sample. The chain couples TRBV4-3 to TRBJ1-2, with 8 bases that match TRBD1. The CDR3 extends over 13 amino acids. V lost 6 bases to trimming and J lost 6 bases; unmatched junction nucleotides: 6. Germline-derived CDR1 and CDR2 are LGHNA and YSLEER. The CDR3 loop reads CASSPDRGDGYTF. The CDR3 DNA follows: TGCGCCAGCAGTCCCGACAGGGGCGATGGCTACACCTTC.

The V and J genes are TRBV6-4 and TRBJ1-1; D possibly corresponds to TRBD1 (5 bases). The CDR3 covers 14 residues. Trimming stripped 5 bases from V and 3 bases from J, with 13 bases between. Looked up from germline, CDR1 is MRHNA and CDR2 is SNTAGT. The CDR3 region has the DNA TGTGCCAGCAGTCGGGCGCTGGGGGACACTGAAGCTTTCTTT. It yields the protein CASSRALGDTEAFF.

This clone has a single count. The V gene is TRBV19, the J gene TRBJ2-5; D gene ambiguous. V was shortened by 5 bases and J by 5 bases, with 15 bases between the two germline ends. The V gene's germline CDR1 is LNHDA and CDR2 SQIVND (reference sequence). The CDR3 consists of 14 residues. As DNA, the CDR3 is TGTGCCAGTAGTCCCGAGGTTCTTCGGGAGACCCAGTACTTC. Translation gives CASSPEVLRETQYF.

The chain is built from TRBV29-1 and TRBJ2-1; tentative D call: TRBD1 (6 bases). The CDR3 consists of 15 residues. Germline V gene data show CDR1 as SQVTM and CDR2 as ANQGSEA. Trimming removed 4 bases at V and 4 bases at J, with 17 bases between. CDR3 region: CSVAVGRGVYNEQFF. CDR3 DNA sequence: TGCAGCGTTGCGGTGGGCAGGGGCGTTTACAATGAGCAGTTCTTC.

The gene calls are TRBV7-8 and TRBJ2-7, with D possibly being TRBD2 (5 bases). The CDR3 contains 16 residues. Trimming pared 5 bases from V and 2 bases from J, leaving 19 bases between. Germline CDR1 SGHVS, CDR2 FQNEAQ. The CDR3 loop reads CASSPTYLAAAYEQYF. The CDR3 bases are TGTGCCAGCAGCCCCACGTACCTAGCCGCCGCCTACGAGCAGTACTTC. The full variable domain, with the rest looked up from reference TRBV7-8 and TRBJ2-7, is GAGVSQSPRYKVAKRGQDVALRCDPISGHVSLFWYQQALGQGPEFLTYFQNEAQLDKSGLPSDRFFAERPEGSVSTLKIQRTQQEDSAVYLCASSPTYLAAAYEQYFGPGTRLTVT.

J is TRBJ1-5 and V is TRBV15; D is perhaps TRBD1 (5 bases). This CDR3 has 15 residues. Trimming stripped 8 bases from V and 5 bases from J, with 19 bases between. The germline V gene has CDR1 LNHNV and CDR2 YYDKDF (reference sequence). The CDR3 spells CATAPSGVGDQPQHF. As DNA, the CDR3 is TGTGCCACCGCCCCGTCGGGGGTGGGGGATCAGCCCCAGCATTTT. Filled out from reference TRBV15 and TRBJ1-5, the complete variable domain reads DAMVIQNPRYQVTQFGKPVTLSCSQTLNHNVMYWYQQKSSQAPKLLFHYYDKDFNNEADTPDNFQSRRPNTSFCFLDIRSPGLGDTAMYLCATAPSGVGDQPQHFGDGTRLSIL.

The V call is TRBV5-3, the J call TRBJ1-6; tentatively, D is TRBD1 (5 bases). TRBV5-3 is recorded as an ORF, its role being uncertain. CDR3 length: 14 amino acids. V was cut by 5 bases and J by 7 bases, with 13 bases left in between. CDR3 DNA sequence: TGTGCCAGAAGAACCGGGACCCACAATTCACCCCTCCACTTT. Its protein is CARRTGTHNSPLHF.